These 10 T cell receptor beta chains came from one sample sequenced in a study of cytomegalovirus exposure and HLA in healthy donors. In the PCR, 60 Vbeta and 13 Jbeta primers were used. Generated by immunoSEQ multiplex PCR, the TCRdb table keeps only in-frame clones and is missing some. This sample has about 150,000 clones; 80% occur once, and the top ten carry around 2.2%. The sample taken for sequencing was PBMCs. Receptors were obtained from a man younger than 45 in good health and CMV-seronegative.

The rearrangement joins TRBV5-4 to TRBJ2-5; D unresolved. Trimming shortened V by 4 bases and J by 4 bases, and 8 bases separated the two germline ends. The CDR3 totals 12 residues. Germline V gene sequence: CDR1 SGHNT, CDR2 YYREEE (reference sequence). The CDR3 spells CASSLVAETQYF. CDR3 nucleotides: TGTGCCAGCAGCCTGGTGGCAGAGACCCAGTACTTC.

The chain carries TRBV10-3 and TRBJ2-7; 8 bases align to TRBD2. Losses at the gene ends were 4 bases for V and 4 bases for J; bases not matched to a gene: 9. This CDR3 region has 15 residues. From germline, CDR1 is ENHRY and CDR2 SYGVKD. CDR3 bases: TGTGCCATCAGTGGCTTAGCGGGATTTGGTTACGAGCAGTACTTC. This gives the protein CAISGLAGFGYEQYF.

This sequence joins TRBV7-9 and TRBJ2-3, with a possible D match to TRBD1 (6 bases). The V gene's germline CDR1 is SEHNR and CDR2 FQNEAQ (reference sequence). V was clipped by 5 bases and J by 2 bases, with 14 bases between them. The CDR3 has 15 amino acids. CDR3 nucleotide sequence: TGTGCCAGCAGCAACCGGGACACCCACACAGATACGCAGTATTTT. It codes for CASSNRDTHTDTQYF.

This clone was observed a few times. The CDR3 region has the DNA TGTGCCTTACTTACTAGTATGATCGAGACCCAGTACTTC. As protein: CALLTSMIETQYF. This chain uses TRBV30 with TRBJ2-5; TRBD2 is a possible D gene (5 bases). Trimming removed 7 bases from V and 5 bases from J, with 17 bases in between. Germline CDR1 GTSNPN, CDR2 SVGIG (reference sequence). The CDR3 runs to 13 residues.

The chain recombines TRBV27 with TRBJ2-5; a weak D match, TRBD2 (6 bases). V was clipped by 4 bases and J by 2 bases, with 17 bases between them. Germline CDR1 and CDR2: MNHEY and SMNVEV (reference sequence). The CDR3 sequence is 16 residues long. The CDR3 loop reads CASSYGLPTPQETQYF. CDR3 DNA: TGTGCCAGCAGTTACGGACTACCGACCCCACAAGAGACCCAGTACTTC.

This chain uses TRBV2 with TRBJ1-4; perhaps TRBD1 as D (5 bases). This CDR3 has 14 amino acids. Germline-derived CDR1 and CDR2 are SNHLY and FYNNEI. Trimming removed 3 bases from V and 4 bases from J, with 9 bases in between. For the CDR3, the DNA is TGTGCCAGCAGTGAGGGTAGGGGTAATGAAAAACTGTTTTTT. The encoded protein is CASSEGRGNEKLFF.

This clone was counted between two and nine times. CDR3 bases: TGTGCCAGCAGTTGGGGTCCGGGAGGAGGTAGCAAGCCCCAGCATTTT. Its protein product is CASSWGPGGGSKPQHF. The gene calls are TRBV5-6 and TRBJ1-5; no definite D call. This CDR3 region has 16 residues. CDR1 and CDR2 (germline): SGHDT, YYEEEE. Between the trimmed V and J ends, which lost 5 bases and 8 bases, there was a span of 23 bases.

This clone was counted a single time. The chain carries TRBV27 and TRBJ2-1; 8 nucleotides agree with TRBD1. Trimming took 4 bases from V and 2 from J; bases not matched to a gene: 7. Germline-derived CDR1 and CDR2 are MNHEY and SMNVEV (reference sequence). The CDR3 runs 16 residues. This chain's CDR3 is CASSWADRVTYNEQFF. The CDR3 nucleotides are TGTGCCAGCAGTTGGGCGGACAGGGTAACCTACAATGAGCAGTTCTTC.

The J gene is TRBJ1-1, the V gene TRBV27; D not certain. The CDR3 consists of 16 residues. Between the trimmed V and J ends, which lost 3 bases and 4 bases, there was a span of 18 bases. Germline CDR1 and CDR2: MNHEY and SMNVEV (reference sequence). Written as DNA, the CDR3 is TGTGCCAGCAGTTTGGATGGTTGGGGAGGGAGCACTGAAGCTTTCTTT. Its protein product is CASSLDGWGGSTEAFF.

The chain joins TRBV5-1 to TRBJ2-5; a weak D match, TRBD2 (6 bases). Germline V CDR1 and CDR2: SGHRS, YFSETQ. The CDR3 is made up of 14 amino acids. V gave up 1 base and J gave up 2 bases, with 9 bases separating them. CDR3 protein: CASSLTSLQETQYF. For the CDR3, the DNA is TGCGCCAGCAGCTTGACTAGCCTTCAAGAGACCCAGTACTTC.